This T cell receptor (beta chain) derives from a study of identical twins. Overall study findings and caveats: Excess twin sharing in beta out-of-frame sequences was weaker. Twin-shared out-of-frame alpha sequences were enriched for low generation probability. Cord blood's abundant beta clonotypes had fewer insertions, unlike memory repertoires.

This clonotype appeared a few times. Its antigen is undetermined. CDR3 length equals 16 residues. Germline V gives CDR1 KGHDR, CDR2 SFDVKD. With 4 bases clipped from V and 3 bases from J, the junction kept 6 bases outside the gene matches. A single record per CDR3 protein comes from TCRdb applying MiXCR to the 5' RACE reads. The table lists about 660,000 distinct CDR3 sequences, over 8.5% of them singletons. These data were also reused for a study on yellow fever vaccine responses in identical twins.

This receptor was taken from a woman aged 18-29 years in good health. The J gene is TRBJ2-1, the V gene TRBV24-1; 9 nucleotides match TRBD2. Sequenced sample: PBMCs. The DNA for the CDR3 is TGTGCCACCAGTGACTCCGGGACTAGCAGCTACAATGAGCAGTTCTTC. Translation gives CATSDSGTSSYNEQFF.